A selection of T cell receptor beta chains follows, all from one sample in a study of beta chain features in type 1 diabetes. Assay used: immunoSEQ multiplex PCR; TCRdb lists only in-frame clones, some missing. The profile shows hundreds of thousands of clones, more than 9.5% of them singletons. The material sequenced was naive CD4+ T cells from blood. The source of these receptors is a woman between 18 and 29 years old in good health. CDR3s include the opening cysteine and the closing phenylalanine or tryptophan. The order of the fields is D gene, V gene, CDR3 length, clone size, J gene, CDR3 protein, CDR3 DNA. A D gene is named only where the DNA matches it firmly. Clone size is stated in some rows and not others, as once, few, many or a class when expanded.

TRBD1	TRBV25-1	15	few	TRBJ1-6	CASRSHRDSNSPLHF	TGTGCCAGCAGGTCCCACCGGGACAGTAATTCACCCCTCCACTTT
TRBD2	TRBV7-2	19	few	TRBJ2-1	CASSFFLIDRAGVRSEQFF	TGTGCCAGCAGCTTCTTTCTGATTGATCGTGCGGGAGTACGTAGTGAGCAGTTCTTC
TRBD2	TRBV5-1	16	.	TRBJ2-7	CASSWGSGTSSYEQYF	TGCGCCAGCAGCTGGGGATCCGGGACTAGCTCCTACGAGCAGTACTTC
TRBD1	TRBV27	17	.	TRBJ2-7	CASSPQGLGQGSYEQYF	TGTGCCAGCAGTCCCCAGGGCCTGGGACAGGGGTCCTACGAGCAGTACTTC
.	TRBV18	14	.	TRBJ2-1	CASSPQGGNNEQFF	TGTGCCAGCTCACCCCAAGGTGGGAACAATGAGCAGTTCTTC
.	TRBV9	13	.	TRBJ2-6	CASSDAGANVLTF	TGTGCCAGCAGCGATGCTGGGGCCAACGTCCTGACTTTC
.	TRBV18	15	.	TRBJ2-1	CASSPPSTQGHEQFF	TGTGCCAGCTCACCACCTTCCACCCAGGGCCATGAGCAGTTCTTC
TRBD1	TRBV9	15	many	TRBJ2-1	CASSNGQGSGNEQFF	TGTGCCAGCAGCAACGGACAGGGGAGTGGCAATGAGCAGTTCTTC
.	TRBV7-3	10	.	TRBJ2-3	CAIEVATQYF	TGTGCCATCGAAGTGGCCACGCAGTATTTT
.	TRBV29-1	14	few	TRBJ2-3	CSVRPGHSTDTQYF	TGCAGCGTCAGACCGGGACATAGCACAGATACGCAGTATTTT
.	TRBV2	12	few	TRBJ2-3	CASSVGTDTQYF	TGTGCCAGCAGTGTGGGAACAGATACGCAGTATTTT
.	TRBV2	12	.	TRBJ2-3	CASSGSTDTQYF	TGTGCCAGCAGCGGTAGCACAGATACGCAGTATTTT
TRBD1	TRBV9	13	few	TRBJ2-5	CASSVRQGETQYF	TGTGCCAGCAGCGTACGACAGGGGGAGACCCAGTACTTC
.	TRBV18	13	few	TRBJ1-2	CASSPGRQYGYTF	TGTGCCAGCTCACCAGGCCGGCAGTATGGCTACACCTTC
.	TRBV10-3	14	many	TRBJ2-7	CAISNKRRIYEQYF	TGTGCCATCAGCAACAAGCGGAGGATCTACGAGCAGTACTTC
TRBD1	TRBV30	15	.	TRBJ1-3	CAWNAGGCSGNTIYF	TGTGCCTGGAATGCAGGGGGCTGCTCTGGAAACACCATATATTTT
.	TRBV5-6	12	.	TRBJ2-1	CASSLSRYEQFF	TGTGCCAGCAGCTTATCCCGGTATGAGCAGTTCTTC
.	TRBV7-2	17	.	TRBJ1-5	CASSSTRGRFVNQPQHF	TGTGCCAGCAGCTCCACTCGGGGGAGGTTTGTTAATCAGCCCCAGCATTTT
.	TRBV14	15	.	TRBJ1-4	CASSRQGLTNEKLFF	TGTGCCAGCAGCCGTCAGGGTTTAACTAATGAAAAACTGTTTTTT
.	TRBV21-1	15	few	TRBJ2-5	CASIGGPGGAETQYF	TGTGCCAGCATCGGAGGGCCAGGGGGCGCAGAGACCCAGTACTTC
.	TRBV4-2	14	.	TRBJ2-1	CASGSGVTYNEQFF	TGTGCCAGCGGCTCAGGGGTGACCTACAATGAGCAGTTCTTC
.	TRBV7-2	12	few	TRBJ2-5	CASSLDLANQYF	TGTGCCAGCAGCTTAGATCTGGCGAACCAGTACTTC
.	TRBV27	18	few	TRBJ2-6	CASSFNDPWRSGANVLTF	TGTGCCAGCAGTTTTAATGATCCATGGAGGTCTGGGGCCAACGTCCTGACTTTC
.	TRBV10-3	15	.	TRBJ1-5	CAISESGGNNQPQHF	TGTGCCATCAGTGAGTCAGGGGGGAACAATCAGCCCCAGCATTTT
.	TRBV19	12	.	TRBJ2-5	CASSRGFETQYF	TGTGCCAGTTCTCGGGGTTTCGAGACCCAGTACTTC
.	TRBV28	14	few	TRBJ2-6	CASSLWSGANVLTF	TGTGCCAGCAGTTTATGGTCTGGGGCCAACGTCCTGACTTTC
.	TRBV5-4	14	few	TRBJ2-3	CASSYAGSTDTQYF	TGTGCCAGCAGCTATGCAGGCAGCACAGATACGCAGTATTTT
.	TRBV7-9	12	.	TRBJ2-3	CATGDNTDTQYF	TGTGCCACCGGGGATAACACAGATACGCAGTATTTT
.	TRBV7-9	14	few	TRBJ2-3	CASRFGESTDTQYF	TGTGCCAGCAGGTTCGGGGAGAGCACAGATACGCAGTATTTT
.	TRBV29-1	11	.	TRBJ2-7	CSVESVYEQYF	TGCAGCGTTGAGAGCGTTTACGAGCAGTACTTC
TRBD1	TRBV6-1	11	.	TRBJ1-2	CASRDRDGYTF	TGTGCCAGCCGGGACAGAGATGGCTACACCTTC
.	TRBV7-2	14	.	TRBJ1-1	CASSLVPGLGKAFF	TGTGCCAGCAGCTTAGTTCCGGGACTCGGCAAAGCTTTCTTT
.	TRBV15	16	few	TRBJ2-3	CATSRDEGYSTDTQYF	TGTGCCACCAGCAGAGATGAGGGCTACAGCACAGATACGCAGTATTTT
.	TRBV5-6	14	few	TRBJ2-1	CASSRRRSYNEQFF	TGTGCCAGCAGCCGACGGAGATCCTACAATGAGCAGTTCTTC
.	TRBV27	16	few	TRBJ1-6	CASTSRSGTYNSPLHF	TGTGCCAGCACTTCCCGTAGCGGAACCTATAATTCACCCCTCCACTTT
TRBD2	TRBV18	14	.	TRBJ2-5	CASSPVAGVETQYF	TGTGCCAGCTCACCAGTAGCGGGAGTGGAGACCCAGTACTTC
.	TRBV2	12	.	TRBJ2-1	CASSEDRSEQFF	TGTGCCAGCAGTGAAGACAGAAGTGAGCAGTTCTTC
.	TRBV21-1	17	few	TRBJ1-1	CASSKGEFRGRYTEAFF	TGTGCCAGCAGCAAGGGAGAGTTCAGGGGTCGGTACACTGAAGCTTTCTTT
TRBD1	TRBV7-8	12	few	TRBJ2-7	CASSLDRGSLYF	TGTGCCAGCAGCTTGGACAGGGGGTCCCTCTATTTC
.	TRBV29-1	14	.	TRBJ1-2	CSSDSMDRALGYTF	TGCAGCTCTGACAGTATGGATCGGGCGCTGGGCTACACCTTC
TRBD1	TRBV7-9	14	.	TRBJ1-2	CASSSDRGLYGYTF	TGTGCCAGCAGTTCAGACAGGGGGCTCTATGGCTACACCTTC
TRBD2	TRBV30	20	.	TRBJ2-5	CAWSVLRTSGRARWQETQYF	TGTGCCTGGAGTGTACTCCGCACTAGCGGGAGGGCCCGGTGGCAAGAGACCCAGTACTTC
TRBD1	TRBV7-8	14	.	TRBJ2-1	CASSLVPGQGAQFF	TGTGCCAGCAGCTTAGTGCCCGGACAGGGCGCGCAGTTCTTC
.	TRBV19	13	.	TRBJ1-5	CASSERANQPQHF	TGTGCCAGCTCAGAGAGGGCTAATCAGCCCCAGCATTTT
TRBD2	TRBV4-2	15	few	TRBJ2-1	CASSPRTSAYNEQFF	TGTGCCAGCAGCCCCAGGACTAGCGCCTACAATGAGCAGTTCTTC
.	TRBV11-2	16	.	TRBJ2-1	CASSIGAPGNYNEQFF	TGTGCCAGCAGCATCGGAGCGCCGGGGAACTACAATGAGCAGTTCTTC
.	TRBV27	14	.	TRBJ1-3	CASSLGGSGNTIYF	TGTGCCAGCAGTTTAGGAGGGTCAGGAAACACCATATATTTT
TRBD1	TRBV10-3	15	few	TRBJ2-1	CASRSDREGYNEQFF	TGTGCCTCCAGGAGTGACAGGGAAGGCTACAATGAGCAGTTCTTC
TRBD1	TRBV4-2	15	.	TRBJ2-7	CASSRGRDSSYEQYF	TGTGCCAGCAGCCGGGGCCGGGACAGCTCCTACGAGCAGTACTTC
.	TRBV6-5	14	few	TRBJ1-6	CASSYSSSNSPLHF	TGTGCCAGCAGTTACTCTTCCAGTAATTCACCCCTCCACTTT
TRBD1	TRBV5-1	15	.	TRBJ2-3	CASSLRQGSTDTQYF	TGCGCCAGCAGCCTAAGACAGGGGAGCACAGATACGCAGTATTTT
.	TRBV11-1	13	.	TRBJ2-5	CASRRRGRETQYF	TGTGCCAGCAGGAGGCGGGGGCGAGAGACCCAGTACTTC
TRBD1	TRBV6-1	15	few	TRBJ1-1	CASSSQPGGNTEAFF	TGTGCCAGCAGTTCCCAACCAGGGGGGAACACTGAAGCTTTCTTT
TRBD2	TRBV30	13	few	TRBJ2-7	CAWSVRGGYEQYF	TGTGCCTGGAGTGTAAGGGGAGGGTACGAGCAGTACTTC